This T cell receptor beta chain was sequenced during a study of T cells expressing NK-cell markers. On the study more broadly: All TCR beta repertoires analysed originated from sorted CD3+CD56+NKG2C+, CD3+CD56+NKG2C- and CD3+CD56-NKG2C+ T cells. The sequencing cohort of eight donors included seven HCMV-seropositive individuals and one seronegative individual.

Concerning this clonotype itself: Its antigen is as yet unknown.

What made the TCR beta cDNA was 5'RACE template switching with UMIs. TCRdb reprocessed the 5' RACE reads and reports one entry per CDR3 protein, with no DNA. The repertoire shows under 200,000 distinct CDR3 sequences; the top ten hold less than 20%. Study outcomes and limitations: For a handful of donors, these clonotypes were likewise the leading ones in the CD3+CD56-NKG2C+ fraction.

Sequencing used blood T cells: a sorted CD56 or NKG2C T cell subset, CD4+ or CD8+ T cells, or bulk PBMC T cells (not recorded which). This TCR was sampled from a woman aged 18 to 75 in good health.

CDR3 sequence reads: CAISEGGSLGKGDTQYF. The chain uses TRBV10-3 and TRBJ2-3; the TCRdb call, TRBD2, lacks DNA for checking. Germline V lookup: CDR1 ENHRY, CDR2 SYGVKD. The CDR3 is made up of 17 amino acids.